This TCR beta chain came from a study of blood T cells in healthy people across ages. Together with a sample-barcoded 5' primer, a J-beta primer mix was included in a second PCR lasting about 6 to 12 cycles. TCRdb reprocessed the 5' RACE reads via MiXCR and lists one record per CDR3 protein. Of 780,000 or so distinct CDR3 sequences listed, approximately 25% were seen once; the top ten hold under 4.5%. Study-level results: Higher diversity, along with more naive CD4+ cells, distinguished long-lived donors from aged donors.

The V gene lost 2 bases and the J gene lost 1 base, with 10 bases spanning the gap. The CDR3 has 15 amino acids. Germline V gives CDR1 SGHTA, CDR2 FQGNSA. In regard to this clonotype: Its antigen is still unknown.

Donors ranged from about 6 to 90 years old and were healthy Caucasians in Russia. These data are also associated with another study on T cells of mothers and their children.

V is TRBV7-2 and J is TRBJ2-3, with no clear D. The sequence was collected from a boy aged 5-17 years in good health. Input material: blood. CDR3 DNA sequence: TGTGCCAGCAGCTTATCCCTGTGGGGCACAGATACGCAGTATTTT. Translating gives CASSLSLWGTDTQYF.